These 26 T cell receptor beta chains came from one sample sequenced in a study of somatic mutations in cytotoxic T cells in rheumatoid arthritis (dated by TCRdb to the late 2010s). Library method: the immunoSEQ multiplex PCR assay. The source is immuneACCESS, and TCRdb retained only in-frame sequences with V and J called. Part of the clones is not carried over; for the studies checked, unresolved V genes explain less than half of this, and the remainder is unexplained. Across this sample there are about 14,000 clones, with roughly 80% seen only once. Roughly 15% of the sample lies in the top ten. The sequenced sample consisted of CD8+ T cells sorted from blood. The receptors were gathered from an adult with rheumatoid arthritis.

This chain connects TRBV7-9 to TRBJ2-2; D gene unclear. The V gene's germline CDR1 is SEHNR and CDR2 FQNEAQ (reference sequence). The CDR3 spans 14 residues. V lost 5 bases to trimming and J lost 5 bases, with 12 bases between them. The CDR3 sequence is CASSGSAPTGELFF. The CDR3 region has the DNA TGTGCCAGCAGCGGCTCGGCCCCAACCGGGGAGCTGTTTTTT.

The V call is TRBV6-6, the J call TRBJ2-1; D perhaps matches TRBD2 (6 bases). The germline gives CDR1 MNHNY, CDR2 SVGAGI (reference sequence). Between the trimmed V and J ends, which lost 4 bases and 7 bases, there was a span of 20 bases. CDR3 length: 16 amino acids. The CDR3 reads CASSFPTGEAPNEQFF. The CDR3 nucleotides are TGTGCCAGCAGTTTCCCCACGGGGGAGGCCCCGAATGAGCAGTTCTTC.

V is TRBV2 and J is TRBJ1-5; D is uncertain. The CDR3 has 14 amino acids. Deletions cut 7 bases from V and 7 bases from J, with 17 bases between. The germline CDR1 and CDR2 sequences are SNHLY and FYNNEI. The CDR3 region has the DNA TGTGCCAGCACCGAGAGCTGGGTAGCCCAGCCCCAGCATTTT. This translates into CASTESWVAQPQHF.

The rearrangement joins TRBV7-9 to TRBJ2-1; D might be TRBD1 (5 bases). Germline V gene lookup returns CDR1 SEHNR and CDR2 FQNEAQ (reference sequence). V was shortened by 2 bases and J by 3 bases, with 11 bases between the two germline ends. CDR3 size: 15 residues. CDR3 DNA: TGTGCCAGCAGCTTATGGCAGGGAATCTACAATGAGCAGTTCTTC. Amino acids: CASSLWQGIYNEQFF.

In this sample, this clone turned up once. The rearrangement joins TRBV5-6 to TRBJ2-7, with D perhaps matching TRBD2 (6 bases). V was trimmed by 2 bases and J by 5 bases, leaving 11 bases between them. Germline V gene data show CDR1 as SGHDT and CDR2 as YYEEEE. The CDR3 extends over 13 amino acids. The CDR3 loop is CASSFGGTDEQYV. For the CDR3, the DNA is TGTGCCAGCAGCTTCGGGGGTACGGACGAGCAGTACGTC.

This CDR3 is CASSLGMREKLFF. The CDR3 DNA sequence: TGTGCCAGCAGTTTAGGGATGAGGGAAAAACTGTTTTTT. The gene calls are TRBV27 and TRBJ1-4, with unresolved D. The germline CDR1 and CDR2 sequences are MNHEY and SMNVEV (reference sequence). The CDR3 has 13 residues. Deletions cut 2 bases from V and 8 bases from J, with 9 bases between.

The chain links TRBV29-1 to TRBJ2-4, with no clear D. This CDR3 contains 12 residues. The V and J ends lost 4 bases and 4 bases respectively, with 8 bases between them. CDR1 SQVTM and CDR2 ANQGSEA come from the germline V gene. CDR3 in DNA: TGCAGCGTTGCGGGCAGGAAAAACATTCAGTACTTC. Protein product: CSVAGRKNIQYF.

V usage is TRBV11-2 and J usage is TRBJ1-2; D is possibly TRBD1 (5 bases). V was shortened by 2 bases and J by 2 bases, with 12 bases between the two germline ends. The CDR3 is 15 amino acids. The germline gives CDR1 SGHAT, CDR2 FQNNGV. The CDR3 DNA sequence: TGTGCCAGCAGCTTAAGCAGGGCCCTAAACTATGGCTACACCTTC. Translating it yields CASSLSRALNYGYTF.

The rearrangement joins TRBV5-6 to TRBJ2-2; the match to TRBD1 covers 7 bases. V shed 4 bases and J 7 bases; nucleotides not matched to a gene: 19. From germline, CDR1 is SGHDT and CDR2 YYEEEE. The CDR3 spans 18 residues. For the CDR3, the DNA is TGTGCCAGCAGCCGCGAACAGGGGCCCCCCACTTCTTACGGGGAGCTGTTTTTT. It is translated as CASSREQGPPTSYGELFF.

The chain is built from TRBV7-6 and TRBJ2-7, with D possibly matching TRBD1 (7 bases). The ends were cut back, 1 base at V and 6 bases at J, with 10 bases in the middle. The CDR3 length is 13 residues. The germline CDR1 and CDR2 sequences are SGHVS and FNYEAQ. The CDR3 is CASSLDRGGEQYF. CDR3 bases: TGTGCCAGCAGCTTAGACAGGGGAGGCGAGCAGTACTTC. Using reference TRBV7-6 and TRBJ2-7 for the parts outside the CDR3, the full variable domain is GAGVSQSPRYKVTKRGQDVALRCDPISGHVSLYWYRQALGQGPEFLTYFNYEAQQDKSGLPNDRFSAERPEGSISTLTIQRTEQRDSAMYRCASSLDRGGEQYFGPGTRLTVT.

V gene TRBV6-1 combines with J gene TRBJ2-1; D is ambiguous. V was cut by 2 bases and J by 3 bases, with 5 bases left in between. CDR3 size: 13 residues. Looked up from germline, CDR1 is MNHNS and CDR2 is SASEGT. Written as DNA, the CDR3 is TGTGCCAGCAGTGAACCTGGCTACAATGAGCAGTTCTTC. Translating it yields CASSEPGYNEQFF.

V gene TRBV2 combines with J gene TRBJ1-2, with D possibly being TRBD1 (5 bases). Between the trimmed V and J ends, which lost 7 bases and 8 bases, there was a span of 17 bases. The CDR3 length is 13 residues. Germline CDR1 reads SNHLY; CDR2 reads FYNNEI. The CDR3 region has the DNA TGTGCCAGCATATGGGGGAGAGGCCGCGGCTACACCTTC. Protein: CASIWGRGRGYTF.

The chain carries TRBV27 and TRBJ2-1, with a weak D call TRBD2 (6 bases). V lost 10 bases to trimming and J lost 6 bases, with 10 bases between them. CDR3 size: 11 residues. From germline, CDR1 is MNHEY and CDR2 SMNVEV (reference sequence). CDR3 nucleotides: TGTGCCACTACAGCGGGCAATGAGCAGTTCTTC. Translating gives CATTAGNEQFF.

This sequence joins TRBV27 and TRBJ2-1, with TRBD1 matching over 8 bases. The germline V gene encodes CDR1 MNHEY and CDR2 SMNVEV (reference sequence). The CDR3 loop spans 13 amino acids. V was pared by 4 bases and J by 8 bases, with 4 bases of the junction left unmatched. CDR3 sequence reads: CASSWTGTDEQFF. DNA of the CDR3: TGTGCCAGCAGTTGGACAGGGACAGATGAGCAGTTCTTC.

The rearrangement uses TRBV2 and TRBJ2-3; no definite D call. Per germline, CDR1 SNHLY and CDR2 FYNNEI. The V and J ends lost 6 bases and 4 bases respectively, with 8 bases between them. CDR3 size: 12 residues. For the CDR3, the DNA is TGTGCCAGCAGCATCTTTCCAGATACGCAGTATTTT. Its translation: CASSIFPDTQYF.

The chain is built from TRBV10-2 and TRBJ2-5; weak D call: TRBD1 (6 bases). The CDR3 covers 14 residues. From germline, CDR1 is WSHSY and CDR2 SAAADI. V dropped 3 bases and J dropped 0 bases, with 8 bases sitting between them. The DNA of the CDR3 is TGCGCCAGCAGTGAACGGGACAACCAAGAGACCCAGTACTTC. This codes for CASSERDNQETQYF.

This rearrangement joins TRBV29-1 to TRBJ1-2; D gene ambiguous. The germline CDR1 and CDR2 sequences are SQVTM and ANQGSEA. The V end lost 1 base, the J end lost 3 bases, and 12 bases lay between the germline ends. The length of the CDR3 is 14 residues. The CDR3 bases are TGCAGCGTTGAAGCCCCTAGTGTCTACTATGGCTACACCTTC. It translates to CSVEAPSVYYGYTF. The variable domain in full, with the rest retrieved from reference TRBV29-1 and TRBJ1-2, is SAVISQKPSRDICQRGTSLTIQCQVDSQVTMMFWYRQQPGQSLTLIATANQGSEATYESGFVIDKFPISRPNLTFSTLTVSNMSPEDSSIYLCSVEAPSVYYGYTFGSGTRLTVV.

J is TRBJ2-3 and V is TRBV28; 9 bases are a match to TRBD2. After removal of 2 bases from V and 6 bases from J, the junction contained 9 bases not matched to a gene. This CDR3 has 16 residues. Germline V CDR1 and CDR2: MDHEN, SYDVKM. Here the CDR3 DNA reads TGTGCCAGCAGTTTAGGTAGCGGGGGAGTAATGGATACGCAGTATTTT. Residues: CASSLGSGGVMDTQYF. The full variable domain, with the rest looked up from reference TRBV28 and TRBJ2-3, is DVKVTQSSRYLVKRTGEKVFLECVQDMDHENMFWYRQDPGLGLRLIYFSYDVKMKEKGDIPEGYSVSREKKERFSLILESASTNQTSMYLCASSLGSGGVMDTQYFGPGTRLTVL.

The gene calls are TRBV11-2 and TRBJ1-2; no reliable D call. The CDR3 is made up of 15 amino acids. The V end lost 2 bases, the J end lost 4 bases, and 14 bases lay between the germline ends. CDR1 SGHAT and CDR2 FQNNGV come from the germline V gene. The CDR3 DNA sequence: TGTGCCAGCAGCTTAAGCGTAACAGCCTCCTATGGCTACACCTTC. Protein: CASSLSVTASYGYTF. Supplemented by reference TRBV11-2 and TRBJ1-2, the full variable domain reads EAGVAQSPRYKIIEKRQSVAFWCNPISGHATLYWYQQILGQGPKLLIQFQNNGVVDDSQLPKDRFSAERLKGVDSTLKIQPAKLEDSAVYLCASSLSVTASYGYTFGSGTRLTVV.

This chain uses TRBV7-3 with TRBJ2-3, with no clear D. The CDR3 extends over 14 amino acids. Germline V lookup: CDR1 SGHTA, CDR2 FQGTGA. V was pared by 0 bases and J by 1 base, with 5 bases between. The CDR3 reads CASSLTSGTDTQYF. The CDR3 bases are TGTGCCAGCAGCTTAACATCTGGCACAGATACGCAGTATTTT. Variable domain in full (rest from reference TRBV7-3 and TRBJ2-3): GAGVSQTPSNKVTEKGKYVELRCDPISGHTALYWYRQSLGQGPEFLIYFQGTGAADDSGLPNDRFFAVRPEGSVSTLKIQRTERGDSAVYLCASSLTSGTDTQYFGPGTRLTVL.

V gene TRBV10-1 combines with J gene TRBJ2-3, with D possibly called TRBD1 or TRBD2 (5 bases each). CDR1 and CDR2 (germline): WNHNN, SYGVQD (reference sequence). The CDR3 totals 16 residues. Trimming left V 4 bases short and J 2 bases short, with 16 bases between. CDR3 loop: CASSAGARPTTDTQYF. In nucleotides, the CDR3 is TGCGCCAGCAGTGCCGGGGCCCGCCCCACCACAGATACGCAGTATTTT.

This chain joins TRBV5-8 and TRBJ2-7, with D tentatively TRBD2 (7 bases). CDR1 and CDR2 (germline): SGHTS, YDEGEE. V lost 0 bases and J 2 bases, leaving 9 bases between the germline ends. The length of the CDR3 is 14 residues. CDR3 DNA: TGTGCCAGCAGCTTGGCCGGGGGGCCCTACGAGCAGTACGTC. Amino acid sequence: CASSLAGGPYEQYV.

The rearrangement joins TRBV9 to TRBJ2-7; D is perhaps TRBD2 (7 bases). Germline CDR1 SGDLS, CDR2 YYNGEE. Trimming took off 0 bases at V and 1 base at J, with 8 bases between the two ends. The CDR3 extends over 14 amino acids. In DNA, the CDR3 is TGTGCCAGCAGCGTAGAGGGGGGGTCCTACGAGCAGTACTTC. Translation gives CASSVEGGSYEQYF.

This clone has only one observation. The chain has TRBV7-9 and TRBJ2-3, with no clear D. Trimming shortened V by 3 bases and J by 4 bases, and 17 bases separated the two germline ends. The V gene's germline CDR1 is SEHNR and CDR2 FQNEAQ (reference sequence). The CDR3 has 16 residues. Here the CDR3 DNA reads TGTGCCAGCAGCTTTCGCGCCAGTCGACGGGCAGATACGCAGTATTTT. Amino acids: CASSFRASRRADTQYF.

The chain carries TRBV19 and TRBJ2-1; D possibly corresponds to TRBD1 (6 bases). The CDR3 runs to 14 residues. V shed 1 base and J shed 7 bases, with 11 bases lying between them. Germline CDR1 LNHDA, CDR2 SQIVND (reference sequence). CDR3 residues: CASSIAGQLNEQFF. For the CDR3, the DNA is TGTGCCAGTAGTATAGCTGGACAGCTTAATGAGCAGTTCTTC.

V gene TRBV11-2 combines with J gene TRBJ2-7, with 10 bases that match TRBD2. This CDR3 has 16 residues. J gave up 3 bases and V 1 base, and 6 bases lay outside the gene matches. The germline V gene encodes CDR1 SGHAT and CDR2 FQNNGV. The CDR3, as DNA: TGTGCCAGCAGCTTAGGTGGTAGCGGGGGGCTCTACGAGCAGTACGTC. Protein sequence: CASSLGGSGGLYEQYV.